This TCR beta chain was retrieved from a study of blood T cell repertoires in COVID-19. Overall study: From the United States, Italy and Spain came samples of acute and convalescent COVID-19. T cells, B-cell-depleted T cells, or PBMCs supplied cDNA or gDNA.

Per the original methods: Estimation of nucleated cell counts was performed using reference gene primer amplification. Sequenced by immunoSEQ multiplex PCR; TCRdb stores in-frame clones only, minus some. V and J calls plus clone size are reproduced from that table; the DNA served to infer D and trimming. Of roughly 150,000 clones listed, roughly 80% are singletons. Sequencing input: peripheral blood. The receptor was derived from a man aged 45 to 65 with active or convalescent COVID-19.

The CDR3 nucleotides are TGCAGCGTTGAGGGAGATGGCTACACCTTC. As protein: CSVEGDGYTF. V and J are TRBV29-1 and TRBJ1-2, with unresolved D. CDR1 and CDR2 (germline): SQVTM, ANQGSEA. V lost 3 bases and J 6 bases, leaving 5 bases between the germline ends. CDR3 size: 10 residues.